This TCR beta chain was obtained from a study of Ad26.COV2.S vaccination and SARS-CoV-2 variants. In the study overall: Trial arm assignment for the donor was COV1001 Ad26.COV2.S. Doses of Ad26.COV2.S were injected into muscle once or twice, 56 days apart.

Treatment meaning: over 15 received Ad26.COV2.S at low or high dose, single or two shots; about 5 received placebo; per-sample allocation not given. Samples analyzed were those drawn on day 63 after the first vaccine or placebo injection. Data came from immunoSEQ multiplex PCR; TCRdb stores just in-frame clones and leaves some out. The table includes about 350,000 clones, about 86% detected once. On this clone itself: Its antigen is not identified.

Study-level points and caveats: In vaccinated individuals, spike-specific CD8+ and CD4+ T cell responses reportedly displayed substantial breadth. Individuals receiving vaccine had higher spike-specific TCR breadth than placebo recipients did.

The receptor was isolated from a person aged 18-60 years who received the Ad26.COV2.S COVID-19 vaccine or a placebo. This material consisted of peripheral blood, taken in a trial of Ad26.COV2.S vaccine versus placebo.

This CDR3 reads CATSRDVGSGNTIYF. CDR3 sequence (DNA): TGTGCCACCAGCAGAGATGTCGGCTCTGGAAACACCATATATTTT. This chain links TRBV15 with TRBJ1-3; D remains unclear. Germline CDR1 is LNHNV and CDR2 is YYDKDF (reference sequence). The CDR3 is made up of 15 amino acids. With 0 bases removed from V and 0 bases from J, the gap between germline ends came to 6 bases.